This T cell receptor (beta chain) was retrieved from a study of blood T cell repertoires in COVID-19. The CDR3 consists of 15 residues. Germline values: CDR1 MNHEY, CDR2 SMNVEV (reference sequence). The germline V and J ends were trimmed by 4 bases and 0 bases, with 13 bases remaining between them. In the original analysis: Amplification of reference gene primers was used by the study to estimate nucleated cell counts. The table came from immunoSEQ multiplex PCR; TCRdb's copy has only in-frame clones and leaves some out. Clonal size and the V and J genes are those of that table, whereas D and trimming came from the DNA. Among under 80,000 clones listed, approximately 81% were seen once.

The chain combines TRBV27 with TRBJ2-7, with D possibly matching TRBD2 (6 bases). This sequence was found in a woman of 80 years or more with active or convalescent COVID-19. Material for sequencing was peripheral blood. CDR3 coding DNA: TGTGCCAGCAGTTCCCTTGGGACTGACTCCTACGAGCAGTACTTC. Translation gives CASSSLGTDSYEQYF.